This paragraph covers one T cell receptor (beta chain) sequence. After removal of 8 bases from V and 9 bases from J, the junction contained 8 bases not matched to a gene. The CDR3 extends over 14 amino acids. Germline V gene data show CDR1 as SNHLY and CDR2 as FYNNEI. The data derive from a study of cytomegalovirus exposure and HLA in healthy donors. Vbeta (60) and Jbeta (13) primers were used in the PCR. TCRdb's table, derived via immunoSEQ multiplex PCR, lists solely in-frame clones and lacks some. Found here are 130,000 to 150,000 clones, approximately 79% of them singletons; the top ten hold 6.7%.

The sample comprised PBMCs. This receptor was identified in a woman in her 40s in good health and CMV-seropositive. This chain links TRBV2 with TRBJ2-4, with TRBD2 identical over 12 bases. The CDR3 spells CASSALAGGVIQYF. The CDR3, as DNA: TGTGCCAGCTCCGCGCTAGCGGGGGGGGTCATTCAGTACTTC. The full variable domain, with the rest looked up from reference TRBV2 and TRBJ2-4, is EPEVTQTPSHQVTQMGQEVILRCVPISNHLYFYWYRQILGQKVEFLVSFYNNEISEKSEIFDDQFSVERPDGSNFTLKIRSTKLEDSAMYFCASSALAGGVIQYFGAGTRLSVL.